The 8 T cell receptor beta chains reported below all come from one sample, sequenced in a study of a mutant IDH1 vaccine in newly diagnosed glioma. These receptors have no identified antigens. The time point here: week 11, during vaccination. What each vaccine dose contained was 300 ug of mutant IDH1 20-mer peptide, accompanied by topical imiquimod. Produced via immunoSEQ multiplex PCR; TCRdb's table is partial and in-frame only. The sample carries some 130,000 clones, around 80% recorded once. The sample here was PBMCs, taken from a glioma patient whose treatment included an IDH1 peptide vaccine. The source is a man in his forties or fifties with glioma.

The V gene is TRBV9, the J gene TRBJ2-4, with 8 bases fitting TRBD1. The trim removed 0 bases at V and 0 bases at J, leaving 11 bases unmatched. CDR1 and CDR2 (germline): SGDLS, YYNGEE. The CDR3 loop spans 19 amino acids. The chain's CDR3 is CASSVDPGDRGLAKNIQYF. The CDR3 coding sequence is TGTGCCAGCAGCGTAGACCCAGGAGACAGGGGTTTAGCCAAAAACATTCAGTACTTC.

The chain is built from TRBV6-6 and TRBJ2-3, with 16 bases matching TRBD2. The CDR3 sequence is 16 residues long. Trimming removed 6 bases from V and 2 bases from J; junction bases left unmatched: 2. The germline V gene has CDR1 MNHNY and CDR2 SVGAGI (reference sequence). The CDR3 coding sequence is TGTGCCAGCAGAGGGACTAGCGGGAGGGTCACAGATACGCAGTATTTT. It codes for CASRGTSGRVTDTQYF.

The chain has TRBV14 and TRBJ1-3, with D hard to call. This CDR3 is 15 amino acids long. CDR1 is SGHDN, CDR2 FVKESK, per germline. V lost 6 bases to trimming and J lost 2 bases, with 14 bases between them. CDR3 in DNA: TGTGCCAGCAGTCTGATCCCCAGCACTGGAAACACCATATATTTT. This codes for CASSLIPSTGNTIYF.

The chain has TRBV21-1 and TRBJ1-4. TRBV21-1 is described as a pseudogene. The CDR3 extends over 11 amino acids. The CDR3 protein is CAIQAGEKLFF. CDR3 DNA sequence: TGTGCCATACAGGCGGGTGAAAAACTGTTTTTT.

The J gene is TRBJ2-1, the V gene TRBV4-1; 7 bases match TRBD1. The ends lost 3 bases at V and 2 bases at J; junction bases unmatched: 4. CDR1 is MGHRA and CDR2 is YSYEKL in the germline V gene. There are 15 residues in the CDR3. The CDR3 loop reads CASSHNRGAYNEQFF. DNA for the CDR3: TGCGCCAGCAGCCACAACAGGGGAGCCTACAATGAGCAGTTCTTC.

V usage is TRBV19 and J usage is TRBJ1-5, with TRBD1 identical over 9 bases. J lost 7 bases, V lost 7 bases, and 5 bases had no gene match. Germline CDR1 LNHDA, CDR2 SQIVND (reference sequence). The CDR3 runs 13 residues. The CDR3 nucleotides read TGTGCCAGTACCGGGACAGGGAAGCAGCCCCAGCATTTT. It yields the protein CASTGTGKQPQHF.

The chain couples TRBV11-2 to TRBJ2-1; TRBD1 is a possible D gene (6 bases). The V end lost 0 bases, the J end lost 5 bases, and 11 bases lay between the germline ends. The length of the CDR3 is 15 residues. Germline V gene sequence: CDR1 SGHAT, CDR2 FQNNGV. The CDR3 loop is CASSLDHYRDNEQFF. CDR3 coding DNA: TGTGCCAGCAGCTTAGATCATTACAGGGACAATGAGCAGTTCTTC.

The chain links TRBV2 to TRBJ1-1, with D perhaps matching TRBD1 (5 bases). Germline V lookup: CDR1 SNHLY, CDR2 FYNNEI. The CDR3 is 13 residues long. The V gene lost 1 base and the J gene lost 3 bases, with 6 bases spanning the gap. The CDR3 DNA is TGTGCCAGCAGTGAAGGGGGGTACACTGAAGCTTTCTTT. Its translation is CASSEGGYTEAFF.